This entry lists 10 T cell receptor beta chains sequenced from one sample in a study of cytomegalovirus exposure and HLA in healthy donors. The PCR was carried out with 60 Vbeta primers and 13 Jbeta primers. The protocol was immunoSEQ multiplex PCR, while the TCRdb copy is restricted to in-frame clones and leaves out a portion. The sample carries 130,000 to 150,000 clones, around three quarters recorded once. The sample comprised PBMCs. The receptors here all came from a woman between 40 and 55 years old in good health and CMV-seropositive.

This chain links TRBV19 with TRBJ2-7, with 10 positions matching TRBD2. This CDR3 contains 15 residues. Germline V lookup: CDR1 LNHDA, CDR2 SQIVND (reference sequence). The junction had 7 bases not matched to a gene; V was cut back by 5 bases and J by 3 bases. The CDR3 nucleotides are TGTGCCAGTAGTTCTCTGGGGACTAGCGTCTACGAGCAGTACTTC. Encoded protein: CASSSLGTSVYEQYF.

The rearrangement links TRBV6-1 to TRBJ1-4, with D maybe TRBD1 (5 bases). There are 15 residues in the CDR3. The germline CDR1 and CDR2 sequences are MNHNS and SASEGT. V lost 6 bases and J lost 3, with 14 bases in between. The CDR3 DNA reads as TGTGCCAGCAGCCCCACGGCGGGGGCTAATGAAAAACTGTTTTTT. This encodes CASSPTAGANEKLFF.

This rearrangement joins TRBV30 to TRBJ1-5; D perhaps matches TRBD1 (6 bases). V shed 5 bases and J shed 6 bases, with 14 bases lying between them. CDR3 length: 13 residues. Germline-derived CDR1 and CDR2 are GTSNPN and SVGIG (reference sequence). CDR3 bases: TGTGCCTGGGCACTTCAGGGGAGTCAGCCCCAGCATTTT. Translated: CAWALQGSQPQHF. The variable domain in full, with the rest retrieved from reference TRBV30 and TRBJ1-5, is SQTIHQWPATLVQPVGSPLSLECTVEGTSNPNLYWYRQAAGRGLQLLFYSVGIGQISSEVPQNLSASRPQDRQFILSSKKLLLSDSGFYLCAWALQGSQPQHFGDGTRLSIL.

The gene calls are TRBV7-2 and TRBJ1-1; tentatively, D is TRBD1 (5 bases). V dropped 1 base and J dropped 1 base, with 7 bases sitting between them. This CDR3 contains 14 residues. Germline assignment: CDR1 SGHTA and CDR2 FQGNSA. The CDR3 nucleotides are TGTGCCAGCAGCTTAGATCAGGGGAACACTGAAGCTTTCTTT. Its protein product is CASSLDQGNTEAFF.

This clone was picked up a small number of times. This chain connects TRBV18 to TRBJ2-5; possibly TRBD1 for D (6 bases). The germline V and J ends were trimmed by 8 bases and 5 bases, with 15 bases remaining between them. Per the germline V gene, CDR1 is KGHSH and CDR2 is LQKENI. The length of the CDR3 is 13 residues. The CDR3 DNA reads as TGTGCCAGCGCCATGGGGGCCGAGGAGACCCAGTACTTC. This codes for CASAMGAEETQYF.

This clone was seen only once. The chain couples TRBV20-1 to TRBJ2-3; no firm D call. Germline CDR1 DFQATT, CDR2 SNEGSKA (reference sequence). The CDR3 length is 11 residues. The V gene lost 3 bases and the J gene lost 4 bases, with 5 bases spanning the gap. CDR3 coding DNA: TGCAGTGCTAGCCCCGCAGATACGCAGTATTTT. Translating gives CSASPADTQYF.

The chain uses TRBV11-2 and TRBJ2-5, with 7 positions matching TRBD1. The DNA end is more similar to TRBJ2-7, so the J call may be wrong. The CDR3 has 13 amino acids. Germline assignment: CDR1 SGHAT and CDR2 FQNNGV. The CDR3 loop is CASSQTGAYEQYF. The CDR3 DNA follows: TGTGCCAGCAGCCAAACAGGGGCCTACGAGCAGTACTTC.

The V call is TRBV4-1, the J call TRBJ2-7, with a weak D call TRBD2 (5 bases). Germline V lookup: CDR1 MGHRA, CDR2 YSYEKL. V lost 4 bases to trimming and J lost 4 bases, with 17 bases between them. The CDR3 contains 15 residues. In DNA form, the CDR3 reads TGCGCCAGCAGCCGGACCCCAGGCGGGCTGTACGAGCAGTACTTC. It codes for CASSRTPGGLYEQYF.

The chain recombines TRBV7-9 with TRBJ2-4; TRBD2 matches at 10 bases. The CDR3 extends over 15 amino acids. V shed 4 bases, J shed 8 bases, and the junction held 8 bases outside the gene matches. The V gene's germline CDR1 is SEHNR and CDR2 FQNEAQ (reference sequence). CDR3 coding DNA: TGTGCCAGCAGCTCCCAGCGGGGGGGCCGGCACATTCAGTACTTC. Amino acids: CASSSQRGGRHIQYF. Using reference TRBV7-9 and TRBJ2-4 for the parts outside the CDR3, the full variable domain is DTGVSQNPRHKITKRGQNVTFRCDPISEHNRLYWYRQTLGQGPEFLTYFQNEAQLEKSRLLSDRFSAERPKGSFSTLEIQRTEQGDSAMYLCASSSQRGGRHIQYFGAGTRLSVL.

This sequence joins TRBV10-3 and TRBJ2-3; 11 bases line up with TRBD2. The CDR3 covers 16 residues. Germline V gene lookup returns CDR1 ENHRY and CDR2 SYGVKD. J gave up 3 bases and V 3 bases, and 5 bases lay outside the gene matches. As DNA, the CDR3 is TGTGCCATCAGTGAATCTAGCGGGGGGTTAACAGATACGCAGTATTTT. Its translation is CAISESSGGLTDTQYF.